This T cell receptor beta chain was profiled in a study of T cell changes during pregnancy in multiple sclerosis (dated by TCRdb to about 2019). Concerning the study at large: Changes in the T cell repertoire over the course of pregnancy were examined in this study in women with multiple sclerosis.

Notes on this clone: The antigen this receptor binds is unknown. Base qualities are missing; no much larger clone stands one base away.

The V end gives up 3 bases and the J end 6 bases, leaving 4 bases in the junction not matched to a gene. The cysteine opens and the phenylalanine closes a CDR3 of 14 amino acids. Kept here is only the CDR3 DNA, which spans 42 bases and is read in frame from base 1. The germline V gene (reference sequence) supplies CDR1 LNHDA and CDR2 SQIVND. Libraries were constructed by the immunoSEQ multiplex PCR assay. TCRdb obtained this table from immuneACCESS and retained in-frame rearrangements with V and J assigned. These tables miss some clones; where compared with another copy, unresolved V genes account for less than half of the shortfall, and the remainder is unexplained. This sample gives 35,000 to 40,000 clones in total; about 90% of them show up just once. About 0.8% of the sample comes from the top ten.

The specimen was CD4+ T cells from peripheral blood mononuclear cells, collected in the third trimester of pregnancy. This sequence uses TRBV19 and TRBJ1-2; 10 of the junction bases match TRBD1. The receptor's source is a female donor with multiple sclerosis, enrolled in a pregnancy study. The base sequence is TGTGCCAGTAGTATGGCAGACAGGGGGCATGGCTACACCTTC. Its translation is CASSMADRGHGYTF.